One sample yielded the 24 T cell receptor beta chains listed below, sequenced in a study of blood T cell repertoires in COVID-19. Here immunoSEQ multiplex PCR was the method, and the copy in TCRdb shows in-frame clones only, minus some. The data contain 90,000 to 100,000 clones, around 85% of them seen just once; the ten biggest clones take up 17%. Sequences were obtained from peripheral blood. The receptors here all came from a woman aged 55-69 years with acute or convalescent COVID-19.

The chain uses TRBV6-5 and TRBJ1-4, with unresolved D. CDR1 is MNHEY, CDR2 SVGAGI, per germline. The CDR3 covers 15 residues. Trimming cost V 6 bases and J 2 bases, with 13 bases left between them. The CDR3 loop reads CASSRVSFTNEKLFF. The CDR3 nucleotides are TGTGCCAGCAGCCGGGTGTCTTTTACTAATGAAAAACTGTTTTTT.

This chain joins TRBV30 and TRBJ1-1, with no clear D. The V gene lost 0 bases and the J gene lost 6 bases, with 5 bases spanning the gap. Germline CDR1 is GTSNPN and CDR2 is SVGIG (reference sequence). The CDR3 runs to 11 residues. This CDR3 reads CAWSVTAEAFF. The CDR3 nucleotides are TGTGCCTGGAGTGTCACAGCTGAAGCTTTCTTT.

This chain links TRBV19 with TRBJ2-7; 9 bases are a match to TRBD1. Trimming cost V 3 bases and J 2 bases; bases outside gene matches: 8. The germline V gene has CDR1 LNHDA and CDR2 SQIVND (reference sequence). The CDR3 sequence is 16 residues long. The CDR3 is CASSIAGQGGTYEQYF. The CDR3 DNA reads as TGTGCCAGTAGTATTGCGGGACAGGGAGGGACCTACGAGCAGTACTTC.

The chain combines TRBV10-3 with TRBJ1-6, with D possibly TRBD1 on 5 matching bases. CDR3 size: 15 residues. Germline CDR1 is ENHRY and CDR2 is SYGVKD. V was pared by 6 bases and J by 7 bases, with 16 bases between. The CDR3 DNA follows: TGTGCCATCAGCTCACGGAACGGGGGGAATTCACCCCTCCACTTT. Translation gives CAISSRNGGNSPLHF.

The V and J genes are TRBV4-3 and TRBJ1-4; TRBD1 might be the D (6 bases). V lost 1 base and J 4 bases, leaving 10 bases between the germline ends. The CDR3 has 15 amino acids. Germline CDR1 LGHNA, CDR2 YSLEER. CDR3 coding DNA: TGCGCCAGCAGCCAAGGGGGCAGGGGTAATGAAAAACTGTTTTTT. It codes for CASSQGGRGNEKLFF.

The chain couples TRBV2 to TRBJ1-6, with D maybe TRBD1 (5 bases). The CDR3 covers 14 residues. Trimming took 3 bases from V and 9 from J, leaving 12 bases between them. CDR1 and CDR2 from the germline V gene are SNHLY and FYNNEI. The CDR3 is CASSDRGRSSPLHF. The CDR3 DNA reads as TGTGCCAGCAGTGATAGGGGTAGGAGTTCACCCCTCCACTTT.

V gene TRBV6-5 combines with J gene TRBJ2-7; D not resolved. The ends were cut back, 6 bases at V and 7 bases at J, with 13 bases in the middle. This CDR3 spans 12 amino acids. Germline CDR1 is MNHEY and CDR2 is SVGAGI. CDR3 DNA: TGTGCCAGCAGAAGAACGAGGCGAGAGCAGTACTTC. Protein sequence: CASRRTRREQYF.

This chain links TRBV5-1 with TRBJ2-3; 8 nucleotides align to TRBD2. There are 16 residues in the CDR3. After removal of 0 bases from V and 2 bases from J, the junction contained 5 bases not matched to a gene. The germline CDR1 and CDR2 sequences are SGHRS and YFSETQ. CDR3 region: CASSLAGGGITDTQYF. In DNA, the CDR3 is TGCGCCAGCAGCTTGGCGGGCGGGGGGATCACAGATACGCAGTATTTT.

In DNA form, the CDR3 reads TGTGCCAGCAGTCCCCCCTGGAACACTGAAGCTTTCTTT. It specifies CASSPPWNTEAFF. The chain is built from TRBV28 and TRBJ1-1, with D unclear. CDR1 is MDHEN, CDR2 SYDVKM, per germline. Trimming removed 5 bases at V and 1 base at J, with 8 bases between. This CDR3 region has 13 residues.

The V and J genes are TRBV7-2 and TRBJ2-7; D perhaps matches TRBD1 (6 bases). V was shortened by 5 bases and J by 5 bases, with 13 bases between the two germline ends. The germline V gene has CDR1 SGHTA and CDR2 FQGNSA. The CDR3 covers 13 residues. CDR3 sequence: CASSPGVSHEQYF. DNA of the CDR3: TGTGCCAGCAGCCCAGGGGTATCCCACGAGCAGTACTTC.

The chain joins TRBV3-1 (or the pseudogene TRBV3-2) to TRBJ1-2; D is uncertain. Germline V gene data show CDR1 as LGHDT and CDR2 as YNNKEL (reference sequence). The CDR3 is 14 amino acids. V lost 1 base and J lost 2, with 8 bases in between. The DNA of the CDR3 is TGTGCCAGCAGCCAAGGAAGACTGAACTATGGCTACACCTTC. Protein product: CASSQGRLNYGYTF.

The V call is TRBV30, the J call TRBJ1-4, with D maybe TRBD1 (5 bases). The CDR3 is made up of 13 amino acids. The V end lost 4 bases, the J end lost 4 bases, and 10 bases lay between the germline ends. In germline, CDR1 is GTSNPN, CDR2 SVGIG (reference sequence). The CDR3 reads CAWNTGLNEKLFF. The CDR3 nucleotides read TGTGCCTGGAACACGGGACTTAATGAAAAACTGTTTTTT.

The CDR3 region is CASSWLAGGILQETQYF. For the CDR3, the DNA is TGCGCCAGCAGTTGGCTAGCGGGGGGCATACTCCAAGAGACCCAGTACTTC. The chain joins TRBV5-1 to TRBJ2-5; TRBD2 agrees at 11 bases. The CDR3 contains 17 residues. The V segment lost 5 bases and the J segment 1 base; nucleotides outside the gene matches: 10. The V gene's germline CDR1 is SGHRS and CDR2 YFSETQ.

This chain connects TRBV10-3 to TRBJ2-7, with 11 bases identical to TRBD1. CDR3 length: 18 amino acids. The V and J ends lost 10 bases and 2 bases, in that order; junction bases with no gene match: 19. From germline, CDR1 is ENHRY and CDR2 SYGVKD. The CDR3 DNA sequence: TGTGCCACCCACCGGACAGGGGGCTCAGTAAATATAGCCTACGAGCAGTACTTC. This translates into CATHRTGGSVNIAYEQYF.

J is TRBJ1-1 and V is TRBV6-4, with D unresolved. The CDR3 is 13 residues long. The V and J ends lost 5 bases and 1 base respectively, with 8 bases between them. CDR1 MRHNA and CDR2 SNTAGT come from the germline V gene. CDR3 in DNA: TGTGCCAGCAGTCGCACGGGGAACACTGAAGCTTTCTTT. Its translation is CASSRTGNTEAFF.

V usage is TRBV28 and J usage is TRBJ1-5, with a possible D match to TRBD1 (5 bases). The V end lost 6 bases, the J end lost 3 bases, and 9 bases lay between the germline ends. This CDR3 has 13 residues. Germline assignment: CDR1 MDHEN and CDR2 SYDVKM. The CDR3 loop reads CASRAGNNQPQHF. CDR3 in DNA: TGTGCCAGCAGGGCAGGGAACAATCAGCCCCAGCATTTT. Drawing the rest from reference TRBV28 and TRBJ1-5, the complete variable domain is DVKVTQSSRYLVKRTGEKVFLECVQDMDHENMFWYRQDPGLGLRLIYFSYDVKMKEKGDIPEGYSVSREKKERFSLILESASTNQTSMYLCASRAGNNQPQHFGDGTRLSIL.

V is TRBV5-5 and J is TRBJ2-7, with 7 positions matching TRBD1. The junction had 13 bases not matched to a gene; V was cut back by 4 bases and J by 3 bases. The CDR3 is 16 residues long. The germline V gene has CDR1 SGHKS and CDR2 YYEKEE (reference sequence). The CDR3 region is CASSRGQLGRDYEQYF. CDR3 nucleotide sequence: TGTGCCAGCAGCAGGGGACAGCTGGGACGGGACTACGAGCAGTACTTC.

This chain uses TRBV19 with TRBJ2-2, with 11 bases matching TRBD2. This CDR3 is built from 16 residues. V was clipped by 7 bases and J by 1 base; unmatched bases: 5. Germline CDR1 LNHDA, CDR2 SQIVND (reference sequence). Here the CDR3 DNA reads TGTGCCAGTACCTCTGGGACTAGCGGGAACACCGGGGAGCTGTTTTTT. Encoded protein: CASTSGTSGNTGELFF.

Comment on this clone: The same CDR3 arises from other DNA sequences in this sample as well. The chain couples TRBV28 to TRBJ1-3, with 7 bases aligning to TRBD1. This CDR3 region has 13 residues. V trimming: 6 bases; J trimming: 1 base; junction bases outside the gene matches: 0. In germline, CDR1 is MDHEN, CDR2 SYDVKM. The CDR3 sequence is CASRQGSGNTIYF. CDR3 in DNA: TGTGCCAGCAGACAGGGGTCTGGAAACACCATATATTTT.

In its sample, this clone was seen once. The chain uses TRBV11-3 and TRBJ2-5; TRBD2 aligns across 8 bases. The germline CDR1 and CDR2 sequences are SGHNT and YENEEA. Trimming took 3 bases from V and 2 from J; bases not matched to a gene: 5. This CDR3 has 15 residues. The DNA for the CDR3 is TGTGCCAGCAGCTTGGGACTAGTCCTTCAAGAGACCCAGTACTTC. Protein product: CASSLGLVLQETQYF.

This clone was observed once. The rearrangement links TRBV6-5 to TRBJ2-7; 7 bases fit TRBD1. Germline CDR1 and CDR2: MNHEY and SVGAGI. The CDR3 is made up of 11 amino acids. CDR3 DNA: TGTGCAACAGGGGATACCTACGAGCAGTACTTC. Translated, it gives CATGDTYEQYF.

DNA for the CDR3: TGTGCCAGCAACCCTCCGGGTCTCCGAAGGGGGCAGCCCCAGCATTTT. Translating gives CASNPPGLRRGQPQHF. This chain uses TRBV28 with TRBJ1-5; weak D call: TRBD1 (6 bases). CDR1 and CDR2 from the germline V gene are MDHEN and SYDVKM. The CDR3 length is 16 residues. V dropped 7 bases and J dropped 7 bases, with 23 bases sitting between them.

V gene TRBV5-1 combines with J gene TRBJ2-1, with TRBD2 as a possible D gene (6 bases). CDR3 length equals 13 residues. V dropped 2 bases and J dropped 6 bases, with 9 bases sitting between them. CDR1 and CDR2 from the germline V gene are SGHRS and YFSETQ. The CDR3 reads CASSLGTGNEQFF. CDR3 DNA: TGCGCCAGCAGCTTAGGGACTGGCAATGAGCAGTTCTTC.

The chain combines TRBV7-2 with TRBJ1-6, with D possibly being TRBD1 (6 bases). Germline CDR1 is SGHTA and CDR2 is FQGNSA. V shed 6 bases and J shed 9 bases, with 15 bases lying between them. The CDR3 covers 14 residues. The CDR3 reads CASRGGGIGSPLHF. CDR3 DNA: TGTGCCAGCAGGGGAGGGGGTATCGGTTCACCCCTCCACTTT.